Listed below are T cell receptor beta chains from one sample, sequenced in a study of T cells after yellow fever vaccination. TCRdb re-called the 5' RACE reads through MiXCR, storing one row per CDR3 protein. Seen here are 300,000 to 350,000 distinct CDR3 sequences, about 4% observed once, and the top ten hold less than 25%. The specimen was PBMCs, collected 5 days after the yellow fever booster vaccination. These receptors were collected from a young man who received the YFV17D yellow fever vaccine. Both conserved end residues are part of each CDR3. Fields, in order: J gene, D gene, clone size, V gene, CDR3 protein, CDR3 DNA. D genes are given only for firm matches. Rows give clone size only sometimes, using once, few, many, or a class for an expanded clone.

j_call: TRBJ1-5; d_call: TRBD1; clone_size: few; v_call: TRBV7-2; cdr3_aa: CASSLGDRAYQPQHF; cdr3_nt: TGTGCCAGCAGCTTAGGGGACAGGGCCTATCAGCCCCAGCATTTT
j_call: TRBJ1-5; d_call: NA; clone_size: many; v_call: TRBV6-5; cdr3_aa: CASSLGGPQDQPQHF; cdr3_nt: TGTGCCAGCAGCCTCGGGGGCCCCCAGGATCAGCCCCAGCATTTT
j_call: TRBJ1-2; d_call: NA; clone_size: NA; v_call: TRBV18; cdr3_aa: CASSPASDSYGYTF; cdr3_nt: TGTGCCAGCTCACCGGCATCTGATTCCTATGGCTACACCTTC
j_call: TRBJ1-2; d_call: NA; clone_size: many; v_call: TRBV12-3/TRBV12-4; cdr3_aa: CASSYHNYGYTF; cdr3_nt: TGTGCCAGCAGTTATCACAACTATGGCTACACCTTC
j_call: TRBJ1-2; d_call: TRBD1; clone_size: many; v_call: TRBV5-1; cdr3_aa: CASSTDTGTGDYGYTF; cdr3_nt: TGCGCCAGCAGCACGGACACCGGGACAGGGGACTATGGCTACACCTTC
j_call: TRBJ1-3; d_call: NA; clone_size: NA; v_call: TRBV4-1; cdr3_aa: CASSQDGGHSGNTIYF; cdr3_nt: TGCGCCAGCAGCCAAGACGGAGGCCACTCTGGAAACACCATATATTTT
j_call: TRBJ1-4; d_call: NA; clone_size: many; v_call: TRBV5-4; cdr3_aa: CASSRDAKNEKLFF; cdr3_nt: TGTGCCAGCAGCCGGGATGCAAAGAATGAAAAACTGTTTTTT
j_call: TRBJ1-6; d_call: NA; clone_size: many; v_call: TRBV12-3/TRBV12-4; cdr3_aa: CASTFGPSGVSLLHF; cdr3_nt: TGTGCCAGCACCTTCGGGCCCAGCGGGGTTTCCCTCCTCCACTTT
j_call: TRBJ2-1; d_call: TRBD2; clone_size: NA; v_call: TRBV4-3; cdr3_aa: CASSQASGGGRDEQFF; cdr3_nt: TGCGCCAGCAGCCAAGCTAGCGGGGGGGGCCGGGATGAGCAGTTCTTC
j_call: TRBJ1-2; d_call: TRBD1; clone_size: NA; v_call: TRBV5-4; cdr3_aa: CASSPSGTGTNYGYTF; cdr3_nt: TGTGCCAGCAGCCCGAGTGGGACAGGGACTAACTATGGCTACACCTTC
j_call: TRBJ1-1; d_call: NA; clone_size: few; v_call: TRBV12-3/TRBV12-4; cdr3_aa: CASSFRGANTEAFF; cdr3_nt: TGTGCCAGCAGTTTTCGGGGGGCGAACACTGAAGCTTTCTTT
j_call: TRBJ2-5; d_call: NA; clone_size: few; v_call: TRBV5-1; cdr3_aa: CASSFQRRETQYF; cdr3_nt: TGCGCCAGCAGCTTCCAGCGGCGGGAGACCCAGTACTTC
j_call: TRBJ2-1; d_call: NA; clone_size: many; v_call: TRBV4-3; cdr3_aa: CASSHQLGGTYNEQFF; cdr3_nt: TGCGCCAGCAGCCACCAGCTCGGAGGAACCTACAATGAGCAGTTCTTC
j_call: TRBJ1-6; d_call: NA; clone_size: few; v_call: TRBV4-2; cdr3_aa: CATGTDSTMNSPLHF; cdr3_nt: TGTGCCACCGGGACGGATTCTACGATGAATTCACCCCTCCACTTT
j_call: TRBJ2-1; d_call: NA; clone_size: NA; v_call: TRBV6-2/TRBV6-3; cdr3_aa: CASSPQRGQASNEQFF; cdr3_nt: TGTGCCAGCAGTCCCCAGCGGGGACAGGCCTCCAATGAGCAGTTCTTC
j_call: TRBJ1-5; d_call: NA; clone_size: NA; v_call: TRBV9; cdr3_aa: CASSRDKAYQPQHF; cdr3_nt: TGTGCCAGCAGCCGAGACAAGGCCTATCAGCCCCAGCATTTT
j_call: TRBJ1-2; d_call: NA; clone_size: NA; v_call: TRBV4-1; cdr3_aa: CASSPSGGGYGYTF; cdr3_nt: TGCGCCAGCAGCCCAAGCGGGGGGGGCTATGGCTACACCTTC
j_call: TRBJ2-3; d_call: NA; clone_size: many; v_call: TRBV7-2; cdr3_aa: CASSSKVPGAPAQYF; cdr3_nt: TGTGCCAGCAGCTCGAAAGTTCCAGGGGCCCCGGCGCAGTATTTT
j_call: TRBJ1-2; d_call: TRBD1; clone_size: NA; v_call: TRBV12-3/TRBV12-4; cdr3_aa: CASSLTSGTVYGYTF; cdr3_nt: TGTGCCAGCAGTTTAACTTCCGGGACAGTCTATGGCTACACCTTC
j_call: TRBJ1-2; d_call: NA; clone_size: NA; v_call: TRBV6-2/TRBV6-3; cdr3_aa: CASSRVYGYTF; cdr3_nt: TGTGCCAGCAGTCGAGTCTATGGCTACACCTTC
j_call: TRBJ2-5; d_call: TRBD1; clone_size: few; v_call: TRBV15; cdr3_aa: CATSGTADQETQYF; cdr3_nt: TGTGCCACCAGCGGGACAGCAGACCAAGAGACCCAGTACTTC
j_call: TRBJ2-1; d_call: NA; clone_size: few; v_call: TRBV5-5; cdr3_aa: CASSFSPVWGDNEQFF; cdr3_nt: TGTGCCAGCAGCTTTAGCCCCGTCTGGGGGGACAATGAGCAGTTCTTC
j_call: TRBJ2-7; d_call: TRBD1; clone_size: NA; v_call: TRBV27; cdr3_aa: CASSFQGASYEQYF; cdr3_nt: TGTGCCAGCAGTTTTCAGGGGGCTTCCTACGAGCAGTACTTC
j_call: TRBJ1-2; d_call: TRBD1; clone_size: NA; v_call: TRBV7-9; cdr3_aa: CASSSPDRVYGYTF; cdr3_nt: TGTGCCAGCAGCTCCCCGGACAGGGTCTATGGCTACACCTTC
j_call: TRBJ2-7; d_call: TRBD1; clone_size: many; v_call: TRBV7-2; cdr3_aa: CASRPRTGQGIVQYF; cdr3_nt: TGTGCCAGCAGACCCCGAACCGGACAGGGAATTGTGCAGTACTTC
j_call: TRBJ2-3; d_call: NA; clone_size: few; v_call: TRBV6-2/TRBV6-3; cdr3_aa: CASSYTGPSDTQYF; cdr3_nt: TGTGCCAGCAGTTACACCGGGCCCTCAGATACGCAGTATTTT
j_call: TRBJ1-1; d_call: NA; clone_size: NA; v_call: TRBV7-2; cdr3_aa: CASSLWGRKPEAFF; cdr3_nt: TGTGCCAGCAGCTTGTGGGGTAGAAAACCTGAAGCTTTCTTT
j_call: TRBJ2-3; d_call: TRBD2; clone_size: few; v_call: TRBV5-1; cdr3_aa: CASSTGLAGSDTQYF; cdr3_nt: TGCGCCAGCAGCACCGGACTAGCGGGGTCAGATACGCAGTATTTT
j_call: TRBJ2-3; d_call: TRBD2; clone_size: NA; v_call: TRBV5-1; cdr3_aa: CASSPGVAGAGDTQYF; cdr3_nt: TGCGCCAGCAGCCCCGGGGTAGCGGGGGCCGGGGATACGCAGTATTTT
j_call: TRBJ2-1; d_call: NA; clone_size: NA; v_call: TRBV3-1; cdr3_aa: CANSYSTGWFF; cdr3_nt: TGTGCCAACTCCTATTCGACAGGATGGTTCTTC
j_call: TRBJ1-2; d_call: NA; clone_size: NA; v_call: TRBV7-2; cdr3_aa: CASSLNAPGYGYTF; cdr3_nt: TGTGCCAGCAGCTTGAATGCACCCGGGTATGGCTACACCTTC
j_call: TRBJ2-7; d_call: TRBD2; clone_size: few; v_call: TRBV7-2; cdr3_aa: CASSASGAYEQYF; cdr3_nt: TGTGCCAGCAGCGCTAGCGGGGCCTACGAGCAGTACTTC
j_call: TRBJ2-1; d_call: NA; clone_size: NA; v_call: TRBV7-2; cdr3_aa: CASSFWGWGNEQFF; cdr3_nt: TGTGCCAGCAGCTTCTGGGGTTGGGGCAATGAGCAGTTCTTC
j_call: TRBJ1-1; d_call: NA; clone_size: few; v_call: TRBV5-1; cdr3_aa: CASSLYLSGNTEAFF; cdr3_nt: TGCGCCAGCAGCTTGTACTTGTCGGGCAACACTGAAGCTTTCTTT